The present TCR beta chain was sequenced within a study of blood T cell repertoires in COVID-19. Trimming took 5 bases from V and 4 from J; bases not matched to a gene: 7. Germline CDR1 reads PRHDT; CDR2 reads FYEKMQ (reference sequence). CDR3 length equals 15 residues. The assay was immunoSEQ multiplex PCR, and TCRdb's table has in-frame clones only and misses some. The sample has roughly 200,000 clones, about 87% seen once. The sample comprised PBMCs or T cells enriched from blood (not recorded which). This clonotype was sampled from a man aged 25-45 years who had recovered from COVID-19. The V gene is TRBV13, the J gene TRBJ2-7, with 11 nucleotides matching TRBD2. CDR3 DNA sequence: TGTGCCAGCAGCCTGGGGACTAGCGGATCGTACGAGCAGTACTTC. Its protein is CASSLGTSGSYEQYF.